This TCR beta chain was retrieved from a study of control samples from healthy donors and cancer patients. The CDR3 totals 18 residues. Germline CDR1 and CDR2: SGHVS and FQNEAQ. V shed 2 bases and J 1 base; nucleotides not matched to a gene: 7. The repertoire was sequenced with immunoSEQ multiplex PCR; TCRdb's copy has only in-frame clones and lacks some. This table has 50,000 or so clones, 95% appearing once. The specimen was blood. The V and J genes are TRBV7-8 and TRBJ1-3, with 11 bases fitting TRBD1. This sequence originates from a young man in good health. CDR3: CASSLPRTGGVSGNTIYF. Here the CDR3 DNA reads TGTGCCAGCAGCTTACCTCGGACAGGGGGCGTATCTGGAAACACCATATATTTT.